This TCR beta chain was retrieved from a study of blood T cell repertoires in COVID-19. Participant-given clinical history determined each cohort assignment. Method: immunoSEQ multiplex PCR; TCRdb's copy keeps in-frame clones and lacks some. The sample consists of a few hundred thousand clones, around nine tenths of them appearing once. The sample was PBMCs or T cells enriched from blood (not recorded which). This sequence originates from a man between 40 and 49 years old who had recovered from COVID-19.

Written as DNA, the CDR3 is TGTGCCAGCAGTTTAAATTATGCCTACGAGCAGTACTTC. As protein: CASSLNYAYEQYF. The chain is built from TRBV12-3 or TRBV12-4 and TRBJ2-7; D remains unclear. V was trimmed by 2 bases and J by 2 bases, leaving 7 bases between them. The CDR3 runs 13 residues.